This paragraph covers one TCR beta chain sequence. PCR was performed using 60 Vbeta and 13 Jbeta primers. Libraries were prepared by immunoSEQ multiplex PCR; TCRdb keeps only in-frame clonotypes and omits some of them. Its listing shows 100,000 to 150,000 clones. The data belong to a study of cytomegalovirus exposure and HLA in healthy donors. CDR3 size: 14 residues. Germline V gene sequence: CDR1 GTSNPN, CDR2 SVGIG (reference sequence). J gave up 7 bases and V 2 bases, and 5 bases lay outside the gene matches. What was sequenced was PBMCs. This sequence originates from a woman aged 40 to 55 in good health and CMV-seropositive. V and J are TRBV30 and TRBJ2-2, with 9 bases that match TRBD2. The CDR3 bases are TGTGCCTGGAGTTGGGCGGGAGGGATCGGGGAGCTGTTTTTT. Translating it yields CAWSWAGGIGELFF.